The text below deals with one T cell receptor (beta chain). No antigen is known for it. Base qualities were left out, and no much larger clone turns up one base away. The sample originates from a study of T cell responses to AZD1222 COVID-19 vaccine (dated by TCRdb to the early 2020s). Concerning the study at large: TCR sequencing covered roughly 230 trial participants: some 210 given two doses of AZD1222 and 26 given two doses of MenACWY control vaccine. Trial participants were enrolled by age into 18-55, 56-69 and 70-plus year subgroups, with 148, 28 and 57 TCR-sequenced participants respectively.

The CDR3 regions of human TCRbeta chains were subjected to immunosequencing. As for the original processing: Repertoire TCRs were checked for matches against a reference library of SARS-CoV-2-specific TCRs that had been generated using the MIRA antigen-specificity platform. Breadth meant the fraction of unique TCRs that were SARS-CoV-2-associated, whereas depth meant the fraction of total T cells that were SARS-CoV-2-associated. Using the MIRA data, each spike-specific TCR was mapped to the spike region that the TCR reacts to and placed in a CD4 or CD8 class. Log10-transformed breadth and depth values were compared by one-way ANOVA with Sidak's multiple comparisons tests. The source is immuneACCESS, and TCRdb retained only in-frame sequences with V and J called. Part of the clones is not carried over; for the studies checked, unresolved V genes explain less than half of this, and the remainder is unexplained. The DNA was the basis for D and trimming; V, J and clone size are from that table. This sample comprises some 160,000 clones, under 95% of them detected only once. 1.5% to 2.5% of the sample comes from the top ten.

General findings and caveats noted by the study authors: Because no samples from the day 14 peak response were available, repertoires could be characterized only after the peak T cell response. The 56-69-year group was small, and its depth increase did not reach significance, likely because of low power. The whole spike protein was spanned by vaccine-associated CD4 TCRs, and dominant responses were seen in regions 160-218 and 743-854. Conclusions about previously exposed vaccinees were limited because only six AZD1222 recipients were SARS-CoV-2 seropositive at baseline. After two AZD1222 doses, both the breadth and the depth of spike-specific TCRs were significantly higher than at day 0 and than in MenACWY recipients. Participants were mostly white British, with more females than males. The authors suggested clonal diversity may have been underestimated. Nearly half of unique spike-specific TCRs reportedly recognized epitopes outside regions mutated in the B.1.351 and B.1.1.7 variants.

The germline V gene provides CDR1 SGHVS and CDR2 FNYEAQ. The CDR3 has 15 amino acids, counting the end cysteine and phenylalanine. Of the read, only the CDR3 DNA is kept; its 45 bases are in frame from base 1. Cut back by 8 bases and 8 bases, the V and J ends lie 22 bases apart. The time point label for this specimen denotes: about 28 days (+/-7) after the second vaccine dose. AZD1222 recipients given second doses at about 4 weeks or at about 12 weeks were pooled, since spike-specific TCR depth and breadth were not found to differ between the two schedules. Vaccinee samples came from UK trials COV001 and COV002, including a single-blind randomized controlled phase 2/3 trial of AZD1222 (ChAdOx1 nCoV-19) in healthy adults. Trial participant PBMC samples were collected at day 0 and day 28 after the second dose for TCRbeta chain sequencing.

The V gene is TRBV7-6 and the J gene is TRBJ2-1, with a weak D call of TRBD1 (6 bases match). The starting material was peripheral blood, obtained 28 days after the second AZD1222 dose. The TCR was taken from an adult who received the AZD1222 COVID-19 vaccine. The CDR3 corresponds to CASGFGGPTRDEQFF. The base sequence is TGTGCCAGCGGATTTGGGGGCCCCACCAGGGATGAGCAGTTCTTC.